Shown below are 32 T cell receptor beta chains from a single sample sequenced in a study of Ad26.COV2.S vaccination and SARS-CoV-2 variants (dated by TCRdb to about 2021). The library came from the immunoSEQ multiplex PCR assay. The clones in this table, taken by TCRdb from immuneACCESS, are in-frame only. Not every clone is retained; where verified, under half of the shortfall comes from an unresolved V gene, and the cause of the rest is unknown. This sample lists some 460,000 clones; nearly 90% were detected once. Under 2% of the sample belongs to the ten largest clones. Sample treatment or condition, as interpreted from the label and publication: 19 received Ad26.COV2.S at low or high dose, single or two shots; several received placebo; per-sample allocation not given. For vaccine and placebo recipients, repertoires were sequenced using samples collected on day 63 after the first injection. Sequences were derived from peripheral blood, sampled in a trial of Ad26.COV2.S vaccine versus placebo. The receptor source for this set is a person aged 18 to 65 who received the Ad26.COV2.S COVID-19 vaccine or a placebo.

In this sample, this clone turned up once. The V call is TRBV9, the J call TRBJ2-1; 9 bases align to TRBD2. The germline gives CDR1 SGDLS, CDR2 YYNGEE. The CDR3 spans 15 residues. The V gene end was trimmed by 0 bases and the J gene end by 6 bases; junction bases not matched to a gene: 4. Here the CDR3 DNA reads TGTGCCAGCAGCGTAGTAGCGGGGGCAGGCAATGAGCAGTTCTTC. It translates to CASSVVAGAGNEQFF.

This chain joins TRBV3-1 (or the pseudogene TRBV3-2) and TRBJ1-1, with TRBD1 matching over 7 bases. The CDR3 sequence is 17 residues long. The germline V gene encodes CDR1 LGHDT and CDR2 YNNKEL (reference sequence). Unmatched junction bases numbered 16, after V lost 4 bases and J lost 5 bases. The CDR3 nucleotides are TGTGCCAGCAGCCTAAGCTTCTCGGGCGACAGGGAGACTGAAGCTTTCTTT. Its protein is CASSLSFSGDRETEAFF.

This sequence joins TRBV20-1 and TRBJ1-4; no definite D call. This CDR3 is 14 amino acids long. Between the trimmed V and J ends, which lost 3 bases and 0 bases, there was a span of 8 bases. Germline CDR1 reads DFQATT; CDR2 reads SNEGSKA (reference sequence). The CDR3 loop reads CSASLTATNEKLFF. Written as DNA, the CDR3 is TGCAGTGCTAGTCTGACCGCAACTAATGAAAAACTGTTTTTT.

The CDR3 region has the DNA TGTGCCAGCAGCTTAGGGACTTCGGATGAGCAGTTCTTC. Its protein is CASSLGTSDEQFF. V gene TRBV13 combines with J gene TRBJ2-1, with D uncertain. V lost 0 bases, J lost 8 bases, and 8 bases lay in between. CDR3 length equals 13 residues. Germline V gene sequence: CDR1 PRHDT, CDR2 FYEKMQ (reference sequence).

The rearrangement uses TRBV27 and TRBJ2-5; D is possibly TRBD2 (6 bases). The CDR3 contains 15 residues. With 6 bases removed from V and 1 base from J, the gap between germline ends came to 15 bases. Germline V lookup: CDR1 MNHEY, CDR2 SMNVEV (reference sequence). The CDR3 DNA reads TGTGCCAGCAGCCCGGGACTGATGATCCAAGAGACCCAGTACTTC. Protein sequence: CASSPGLMIQETQYF.

The V call is TRBV28, the J call TRBJ1-1; D call uncertain. The CDR3 sequence is 14 residues long. Germline V gene data show CDR1 as MDHEN and CDR2 as SYDVKM. V was pared by 4 bases and J by 7 bases, with 16 bases between. CDR3 sequence: CASSSVTTRGEAFF. CDR3 coding DNA: TGTGCCAGCAGTTCCGTCACTACGAGAGGTGAAGCTTTCTTT.

The gene calls are TRBV9 and TRBJ1-2; TRBD1 matches 11 bases. The CDR3 runs to 14 residues. CDR1 is SGDLS, CDR2 YYNGEE, per germline. Unmatched junction bases numbered 2, after V lost 3 bases and J lost 4 bases. The CDR3 sequence is CASSADRGLYGYTF. DNA of the CDR3: TGTGCCAGCAGCGCGGACAGGGGGCTCTATGGCTACACCTTC.

The chain joins TRBV27 to TRBJ2-7, with a tentative D call TRBD1 (6 bases). The germline V and J ends were trimmed by 8 bases and 3 bases, with 14 bases remaining between them. Germline values: CDR1 MNHEY, CDR2 SMNVEV (reference sequence). The length of the CDR3 is 13 residues. The CDR3 region has the DNA TGTGCCAGCGCCCACAGGGATGGCTACGAGCAGTACTTC. This sequence encodes CASAHRDGYEQYF.

The chain joins TRBV5-1 to TRBJ2-6, with D perhaps matching TRBD1 (5 bases). Trimming cost V 4 bases and J 0 bases, with 11 bases left between them. CDR1 SGHRS and CDR2 YFSETQ come from the germline V gene. There are 16 residues in the CDR3. DNA for the CDR3: TGCGCCAGCAGCCCCACAGGTTCCTCTGGGGCCAACGTCCTGACTTTC. It yields the protein CASSPTGSSGANVLTF.

This chain connects TRBV5-1 to TRBJ2-2, with a possible D match to TRBD1 (6 bases). The V and J ends lost 7 bases and 0 bases respectively, with 16 bases between them. From germline, CDR1 is SGHRS and CDR2 YFSETQ. The CDR3 has 16 residues. This CDR3 is CASRRQEASNTGELFF. CDR3 bases: TGCGCCAGCCGACGACAGGAGGCCTCGAACACCGGGGAGCTGTTTTTT.

This chain links TRBV5-4 with TRBJ1-3; TRBD1 aligns across 10 bases. The V gene's germline CDR1 is SGHNT and CDR2 YYREEE (reference sequence). J was trimmed by 4 bases and V by 3 bases; bases with no gene match: 4. This CDR3 spans 15 amino acids. The chain's CDR3 is CASSSGTGDGNTIYF. Here the CDR3 DNA reads TGTGCCAGCAGCTCCGGGACAGGGGACGGAAACACCATATATTTT.

The rearrangement links TRBV7-9 to TRBJ2-3, with no clear D. CDR3 length: 17 residues. Germline V CDR1 and CDR2: SEHNR, FQNEAQ (reference sequence). The germline V and J ends were trimmed by 5 bases and 0 bases, with 18 bases remaining between them. The CDR3 region is CASSDLDADPSTDTQYF. The CDR3, as DNA: TGTGCCAGCAGCGACCTGGATGCGGACCCTAGCACAGATACGCAGTATTTT.

This rearrangement joins TRBV6-2 or TRBV6-3 to TRBJ1-6; no clear D. The CDR3 runs 11 residues. Trimming took 6 bases from V and 7 from J, leaving 4 bases between them. Per the germline V gene, CDR1 is MNHEY and CDR2 is SVGEGT. CDR3 sequence: CASSQNSPLHF. The CDR3 nucleotides read TGTGCCAGCAGCCAAAATTCACCCCTCCACTTT.

The chain is built from TRBV5-1 and TRBJ1-4; D is ambiguous. CDR1 and CDR2 (germline): SGHRS, YFSETQ. V lost 3 bases, J lost 4 bases, and 7 bases lay in between. This CDR3 has 13 residues. The CDR3 DNA reads as TGCGCCAGCAGCTCCTTGTTTAATGAAAAACTGTTTTTT. Translation: CASSSLFNEKLFF.

The J gene is TRBJ2-6, the V gene TRBV28; 7 nucleotides match TRBD1. CDR1 is MDHEN, CDR2 SYDVKM, per germline. The CDR3 contains 18 residues. Trimming removed 6 bases from V and 0 bases from J; junction bases left unmatched: 11. CDR3 coding DNA: TGTGCCAGCAGCCTCTTGGGACCAGGGGGCTCTGGGGCCAACGTCCTGACTTTC. Its protein is CASSLLGPGGSGANVLTF.

This clone was observed a single time. Other DNA sequences in the sample encode the same CDR3. V usage is TRBV18 and J usage is TRBJ1-2, with unresolved D. V was clipped by 3 bases and J by 0 bases, with 5 bases between them. This CDR3 is built from 13 residues. Germline assignment: CDR1 KGHSH and CDR2 LQKENI. CDR3 in DNA: TGTGCCAGCTCACCGGGTCCTAACTATGGCTACACCTTC. The encoded protein is CASSPGPNYGYTF.

The chain recombines TRBV18 with TRBJ2-1; 10 bases fit TRBD1. CDR3 length: 15 amino acids. Trimming cost V 5 bases and J 7 bases; bases outside gene matches: 8. Germline V gene data show CDR1 as KGHSH and CDR2 as LQKENI. CDR3 amino acids: CASSSRQGARNEQFF. The CDR3 nucleotides are TGTGCCAGCTCATCAAGACAGGGGGCGCGGAATGAGCAGTTCTTC.

The chain links TRBV10-1 to TRBJ1-1, with D possibly being TRBD1 (6 bases). The CDR3 extends over 16 amino acids. V lost 7 bases, J lost 8 bases, and 26 bases lay in between. Germline lookup yields CDR1 WNHNN and CDR2 SYGVQD (reference sequence). The CDR3 loop reads CASTRCLRTGAREAFF. CDR3 bases: TGCGCCAGCACCCGTTGTCTCAGGACGGGGGCGAGGGAAGCTTTCTTT.

The genes are TRBV10-3 and TRBJ2-1; no definite D call. The CDR3 length is 13 residues. Trimming pared 0 bases from V and 7 bases from J, leaving 7 bases between. Germline lookup yields CDR1 ENHRY and CDR2 SYGVKD. This CDR3 reads CAISESNGNEQFF. CDR3 coding DNA: TGTGCCATCAGTGAGTCGAACGGAAATGAGCAGTTCTTC.

This chain connects TRBV30 to TRBJ2-3; 8 bases match TRBD2. CDR3 length equals 15 residues. CDR1 and CDR2 (germline): GTSNPN, SVGIG (reference sequence). The V segment lost 1 base and the J segment 3 bases; nucleotides outside the gene matches: 6. CDR3 sequence (DNA): TGTGCCTGGAGTGGGGGCGGGGGGTTAACAGATACGCAGTATTTT. This sequence encodes CAWSGGGGLTDTQYF.

The V gene is TRBV30, the J gene TRBJ1-4, with 8 positions matching TRBD1. CDR3 length: 15 amino acids. CDR1 is GTSNPN and CDR2 is SVGIG in the germline V gene (reference sequence). V was clipped by 0 bases and J by 5 bases; unmatched bases: 5. CDR3 protein: CAWSVGQGRNEKLFF. The CDR3, as DNA: TGTGCCTGGAGTGTAGGACAGGGTCGGAATGAAAAACTGTTTTTT.

The chain employs TRBV6-1 and TRBJ1-4; possible D gene TRBD1, 5 bases. This CDR3 has 14 residues. V was clipped by 2 bases and J by 5 bases, with 9 bases between them. From germline, CDR1 is MNHNS and CDR2 SASEGT. In nucleotides, the CDR3 is TGTGCCAGCAGTGAATCGGGGGGGAATGAAAAACTGTTTTTT. It encodes CASSESGGNEKLFF.

The chain recombines TRBV7-2 with TRBJ2-1; TRBD2 matches 11 bases. The CDR3 contains 15 residues. J gave up 7 bases and V 2 bases, and 4 bases lay outside the gene matches. The germline V gene has CDR1 SGHTA and CDR2 FQGNSA. The CDR3 nucleotides are TGTGCCAGCAGCTTAATGCCTAGCGGGGGGAATGAGCAGTTCTTC. Translation: CASSLMPSGGNEQFF.

This clone was counted only a few times. Other DNA sequences within the sample encode an identical CDR3. The V call is TRBV7-9, the J call TRBJ2-7; D is undetermined. Trimming cost V 3 bases and J 4 bases, with 13 bases left between them. Per germline, CDR1 SEHNR and CDR2 FQNEAQ (reference sequence). CDR3 length: 14 amino acids. The CDR3 DNA reads TGTGCCAGCAGCTTGTCGACGGGCCCATACGAGCAGTACTTC. Translated: CASSLSTGPYEQYF. The full variable domain, in which reference TRBV7-9 and TRBJ2-7 provide the parts outside the CDR3, is DTGVSQNPRHKITKRGQNVTFRCDPISEHNRLYWYRQTLGQGPEFLTYFQNEAQLEKSRLLSDRFSAERPKGSFSTLEIQRTEQGDSAMYLCASSLSTGPYEQYFGPGTRLTVT.

The chain combines TRBV7-2 with TRBJ2-5; D gene uncertain. The CDR3 is 13 residues long. Per germline, CDR1 SGHTA and CDR2 FQGNSA. V lost 1 base and J lost 0, with 3 bases in between. CDR3 sequence reads: CASSLGHQETQYF. The CDR3 DNA reads as TGTGCCAGCAGCTTAGGACACCAAGAGACCCAGTACTTC. Full variable domain (rest looked up from reference TRBV7-2 and TRBJ2-5): GAGVSQSPSNKVTEKGKDVELRCDPISGHTALYWYRQSLGQGLEFLIYFQGNSAPDKSGLPSDRFSAERTGGSVSTLTIQRTQQEDSAVYLCASSLGHQETQYFGPGTRLLVL.

The chain recombines TRBV5-4 with TRBJ1-6; D remains unclear. This CDR3 has 15 amino acids. Trimming removed 0 bases at V and 7 bases at J, with 11 bases between. The germline CDR1 and CDR2 sequences are SGHNT and YYREEE (reference sequence). CDR3 in amino acids: CASSLELVRNSPLHF. The CDR3 DNA is TGTGCCAGCAGCTTGGAATTAGTCCGGAATTCACCCCTCCACTTT.

With respect to this clone: Other DNA sequences in the sample encode the same CDR3. The V and J genes are TRBV20-1 and TRBJ2-7; D remains unclear. Between the trimmed V and J ends, which lost 2 bases and 3 bases, there was a span of 5 bases. Germline CDR1 DFQATT, CDR2 SNEGSKA (reference sequence). CDR3 length: 11 residues. CDR3 nucleotide sequence: TGCAGTGCTAGACCACTCTACGAGCAGTACTTC. Its translation: CSARPLYEQYF.

This clone came up once. The chain uses TRBV9 and TRBJ1-3; 8 positions match TRBD1. The germline V gene encodes CDR1 SGDLS and CDR2 YYNGEE. The CDR3 length is 20 residues. Trimming at V came to 4 bases and at J to 4 bases, leaving 22 bases not matched to a gene. This CDR3 reads CASSQEPMLTGGREGNTIYF. CDR3 sequence (DNA): TGTGCCAGCAGCCAAGAACCGATGTTAACAGGGGGTAGAGAAGGAAACACCATATATTTT.

This clone was observed a few times. Distinct nucleotide sequences in the sample also encode this CDR3. V usage is TRBV19 and J usage is TRBJ2-2, with 7 bases aligning to TRBD2. V lost 3 bases, J lost 0 bases, and 1 base stayed unmatched. The CDR3 extends over 15 amino acids. Germline V gives CDR1 LNHDA, CDR2 SQIVND (reference sequence). CDR3 bases: TGTGCCAGTAGTATCGCGGGGGCGAACACCGGGGAGCTGTTTTTT. It is translated as CASSIAGANTGELFF. Full variable domain (missing parts from reference TRBV19 and TRBJ2-2): DGGITQSPKYLFRKEGQNVTLSCEQNLNHDAMYWYRQDPGQGLRLIYYSQIVNDFQKGDIAEGYSVSREKKESFPLTVTSAQKNPTAFYLCASSIAGANTGELFFGEGSRLTVL.

This clone has just one count. The chain employs TRBV3-1 (or the pseudogene TRBV3-2) and TRBJ2-1, with 10 nucleotides matching TRBD1. Germline values: CDR1 LGHDT, CDR2 YNNKEL (reference sequence). This CDR3 has 16 amino acids. The trim removed 0 bases at V and 4 bases at J, leaving 3 bases unmatched. The CDR3 loop reads CASSQDLGQGYNEQFF. The CDR3 DNA is TGTGCCAGCAGCCAAGATTTGGGACAGGGGTACAATGAGCAGTTCTTC.

For the CDR3, the DNA is TGTGCCAGCAGTTACTCCACGTCAGACACTGAAGCTTTCTTT. Its protein is CASSYSTSDTEAFF. The genes are TRBV6-7 and TRBJ1-1; D not certain. TRBV6-7 is identified as an open reading frame with a role that is uncertain. This CDR3 spans 14 amino acids. V lost 0 bases, J lost 3 bases, and 8 bases lay in between.

The V gene is TRBV5-1, the J gene TRBJ1-3, with a possible D match to TRBD1 (5 bases). The CDR3 contains 14 residues. Trimming removed 5 bases at V and 2 bases at J, with 11 bases between. From germline, CDR1 is SGHRS and CDR2 YFSETQ. The CDR3 loop reads CASREQATGNTIYF. The DNA for the CDR3 is TGCGCCAGCAGGGAACAGGCTACTGGAAACACCATATATTTT.